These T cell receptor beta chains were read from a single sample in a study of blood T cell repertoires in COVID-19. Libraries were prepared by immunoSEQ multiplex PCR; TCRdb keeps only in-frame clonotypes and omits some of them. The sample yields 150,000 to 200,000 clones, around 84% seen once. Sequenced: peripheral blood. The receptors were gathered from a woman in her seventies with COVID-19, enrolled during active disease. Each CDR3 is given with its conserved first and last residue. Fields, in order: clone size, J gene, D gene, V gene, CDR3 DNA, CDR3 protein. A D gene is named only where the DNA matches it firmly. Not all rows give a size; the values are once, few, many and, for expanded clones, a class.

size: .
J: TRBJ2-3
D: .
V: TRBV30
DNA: TGTGCCTGGAGGTGGCCTGGGCAGGCCGCACGGGATACGCAGTATTTT
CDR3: CAWRWPGQAARDTQYF

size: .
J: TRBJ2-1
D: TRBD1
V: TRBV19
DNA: TGTGCCAGTAGTATAGCCGGGACAGGGTACCTCCGTGAGCAGTTCTTC
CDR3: CASSIAGTGYLREQFF

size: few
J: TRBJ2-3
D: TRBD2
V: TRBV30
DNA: TGTGCCTGGACCGGGGGGGATGGAGATACGCAGTATTTT
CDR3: CAWTGGDGDTQYF

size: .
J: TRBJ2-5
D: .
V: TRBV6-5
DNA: TGTGCCAGCAGTTACTTAGGGGAAGAGACCCAGTACTTC
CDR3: CASSYLGEETQYF

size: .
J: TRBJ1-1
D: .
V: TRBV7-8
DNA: TGTGCCAGCAGCTTCGGGGGGCGCCCGACTGAAGCTTTCTTT
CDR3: CASSFGGRPTEAFF

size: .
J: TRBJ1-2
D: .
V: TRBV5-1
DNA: TGCGCCAGCAGCTTGCGGGGGGATGGAGATGGCTACACCTTC
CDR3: CASSLRGDGDGYTF

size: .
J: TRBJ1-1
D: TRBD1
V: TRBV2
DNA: TGTGCCACCACGAAGGGGGGACAGGGGGCCACTGAAGCTTTCTTT
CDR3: CATTKGGQGATEAFF

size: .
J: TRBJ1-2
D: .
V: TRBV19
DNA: TGTGCCAGTAGTATAGGAGGTCAGGGCGCTGGCTACACCTTC
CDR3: CASSIGGQGAGYTF

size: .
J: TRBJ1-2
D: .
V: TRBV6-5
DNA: TGTGCCAGCAGTTACGGCCAGATCTATGGCTACACCTTC
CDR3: CASSYGQIYGYTF

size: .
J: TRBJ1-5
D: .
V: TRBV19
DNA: TGTGCCACCGACCAGGGCCGGGGGGCCTGGCAGCCCCAGCATTTT
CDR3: CATDQGRGAWQPQHF